A selection of T cell receptor beta chains follows, all from one sample in a study of T cells in Graves' hyperthyroidism and ophthalmopathy. Via MiXCR, TCRdb re-called the multiplex PCR reads, giving one row per CDR3 protein. Seen here are about 640,000 distinct CDR3 sequences, roughly 45% observed once, and the top ten hold less than 9%. The sample comprised peripheral blood or thyroid tissue (not recorded which). These receptors all stem from an adult man with Graves' disease, either hyperthyroidism or ophthalmopathy (not recorded which). Each CDR3 is given without its conserved first and last residue. A D gene is named only where the DNA matches it firmly.

>.|TRBV6-1|14|TRBJ2-6
ASSERGNPGANVLT
>.|TRBV20-1|11|TRBJ2-7
SAQPTTSYEQY
>.|TRBV7-6|12|TRBJ1-2
ASSFLERGGGYA
>.|TRBV7-3|13|TRBJ1-2
ASSLVFDSKDGYT
>.|TRBV29-1|11|TRBJ1-6
SVEEDVNSPLH
>TRBD1|TRBV12-3/TRBV12-4|11|TRBJ1-1
ASSLGAGGEAF
>.|TRBV2|13|TRBJ1-5
ASRENPGANQPQH
>.|TRBV5-1|12|TRBJ1-1
ASSLEYRGEEAS
>TRBD2|TRBV20-1|12|TRBJ2-7
SASNSGTAYEQY
>TRBD1|TRBV5-4|13|TRBJ1-5
ASSTGQDVNQPQH
>TRBD1|TRBV20-1|13|TRBJ1-1
SARQPRPGTGGAF
>TRBD1|TRBV13|11|.
TSSFTGGSEQY
>TRBD1|TRBV10-3|13|TRBJ1-6
ASSVGQGSNQPLH
>TRBD1|TRBV6-5|12|TRBJ1-1
ASSQQGADTEAF
>TRBD1|TRBV6-6|11|TRBJ2-5
ASRWTGPSTQY
>.|TRBV9|12|TRBJ1-6
ASSVRAGNSPLH
>TRBD1|TRBV5-1|12|TRBJ1-1
ASSRDREASEAF
>.|TRBV24-1|10|TRBJ1-2
ATSDSNYGYT
>TRBD1|TRBV29-1|16|TRBJ1-4
SVERPGQDVVENEKLS
>TRBD1|TRBV7-2|14|TRBJ1-4
ASSFGTGPKNEKLF
>.|TRBV7-8|13|TRBJ2-5
ASSSRDIAQETQY
>.|TRBV10-3|11|TRBJ1-2
AISDVGDSGYT
>TRBD1|TRBV7-2|11|TRBJ1-5
ASSRDRDQPQR
>.|TRBV2|11|TRBJ2-7
ASSEGAVYEQY
>.|TRBV20-1|11|TRBJ1-1
SAHGGANTEAF
>.|TRBV7-2|13|TRBJ2-5
ASSLGRRDQETQY
>TRBD2|TRBV20-1|13|TRBJ2-5
SAPPLAGGQKTQY
>.|TRBV12-3/TRBV12-4|13|TRBJ2-7
ASSLGSTSNYEQY
>TRBD1|TRBV7-9|19|TRBJ1-2
ASSLGISQGQGAFLKYGYT
>TRBD2|TRBV20-1|13|TRBJ2-7
SAAGGVWGTYEQY
>.|TRBV11-2|13|TRBJ1-4
ASSATVATNEKLF
>TRBD1|TRBV5-4|11|TRBJ1-5
ASSYDRDQPRH
>TRBD1|TRBV19|14|TRBJ2-6
ASKTGSGSGANVLT
>.|TRBV9|13|TRBJ1-6
ASSAMDSPGATLH
>.|TRBV10-1|10|TRBJ2-2
ASSDNPGELF
>.|TRBV20-1|9|TRBJ1-2
SAKMRDGYT
>.|TRBV7-9|12|TRBJ1-1
ASSLSSLNTEAF
>TRBD1|TRBV19|14|TRBJ1-3
ASTNRFQGAGNTIY
>TRBD1|TRBV2|15|TRBJ1-2
ASSLAGQGTLRYGYT
>.|TRBV11-2|13|TRBJ1-2
ASSPVGDLGYGCT
>.|TRBV5-1|12|TRBJ1-6
ASSSGRRGSPLH
>TRBD1|TRBV29-1|12|TRBJ2-7
SVDSARGRDEQY
>TRBD2|TRBV5-8|15|TRBJ2-2
ASSPGLAGTNTGELF
>TRBD1|TRBV25-1|14|TRBJ1-2
ASSEPALGDSYGYT
>TRBD1|TRBV10-3|12|TRBJ1-1
ATSRDRGDTEAF
>.|TRBV5-4|11|TRBJ1-1
ASSLGLGPEAF